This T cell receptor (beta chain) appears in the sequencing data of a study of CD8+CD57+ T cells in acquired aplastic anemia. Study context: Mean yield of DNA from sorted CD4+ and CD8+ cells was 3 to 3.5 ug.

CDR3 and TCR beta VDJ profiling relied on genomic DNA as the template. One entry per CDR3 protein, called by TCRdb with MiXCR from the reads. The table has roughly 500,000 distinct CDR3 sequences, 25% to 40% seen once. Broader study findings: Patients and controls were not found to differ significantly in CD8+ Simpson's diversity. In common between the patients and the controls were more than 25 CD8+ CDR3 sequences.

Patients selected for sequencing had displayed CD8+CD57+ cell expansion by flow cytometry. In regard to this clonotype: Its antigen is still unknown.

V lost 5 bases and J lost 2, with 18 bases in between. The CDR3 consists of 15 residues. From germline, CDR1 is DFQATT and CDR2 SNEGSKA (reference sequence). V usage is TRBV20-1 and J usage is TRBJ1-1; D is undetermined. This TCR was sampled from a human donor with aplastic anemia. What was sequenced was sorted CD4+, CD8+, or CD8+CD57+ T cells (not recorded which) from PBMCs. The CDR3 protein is CSAGIWGADNTEAFF. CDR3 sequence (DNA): TGCAGTGCTGGCATTTGGGGTGCGGATAACACTGAAGCTTTCTTT.